One sample yielded the 13 T cell receptor beta chains listed below, sequenced in a study of tissue T cells after allogeneic stem cell transplantation. Data came from immunoSEQ multiplex PCR; TCRdb stores just in-frame clones and leaves some out. The data contain some 2,700 clones, roughly 44% of them seen just once; the ten biggest clones take up 25% to 30%. The time point was: mouse harvest day 14 after allogeneic transplant. Each mouse received 10^7 T-cell-depleted marrow cells plus 10^6 splenic CD5+ T cells by tail vein. The sequenced sample consisted of gut tissue. Receptor source: a female BALB/c mouse given C57BL/6 T cells with graft-versus-host disease after an allogeneic hematopoietic cell transplant.

As for this clone: These gene names are mouse names. The DNA ends 1 residue before the CDR3 does, and the rest of the CDR3 is filled in from the germline J gene. The chain combines TRBV12-1 with TRBJ2-1; 10 bases agree with TRBD2. J lost 10 bases, V lost 4 bases, and 3 bases had no gene match. The CDR3 sequence is 12 residues long. Germline values: CDR1 SGHSN, CDR2 HYEKVE. The CDR3 here is CASSRTGGEQFF. CDR3 DNA (partial): TGTGCCAGCTCCCGGACTGGGGGAGAGCAGTTC.

Notes on this clone: Gene names refer to mouse genes. The CDR3 is cut off 1 residue early in the read; its end comes from the germline J gene. The chain carries TRBV16 and TRBJ2-5; 8 bases agree with TRBD2. Germline loops: CDR1 SGHSA, CDR2 FRNQAP. J was trimmed by 0 bases and V by 5 bases; bases with no gene match: 4. This CDR3 comprises 15 residues. The DNA read from the CDR3 is TGTGCAAGCAGCCGACTGGGGATTAACCAAGACACCCAGTAC. Translation: CASSRLGINQDTQY. The whole CDR3 reads CASSRLGINQDTQYF.

A word on this clone: The genes are named according to mouse. The read stops 1 residue short of the end of the CDR3; the missing end is completed from the germline J gene. The rearrangement uses TRBV5 and TRBJ2-7; 8 bases align to TRBD2. The CDR3 runs to 18 residues. V shed 1 base and J 0 bases; nucleotides not matched to a gene: 11. The germline V gene has CDR1 LGHNA and CDR2 YNLKQL (reference sequence). The sequenced part of the CDR3 DNA is TGTGCCAGCAGCCAAGTTTTGGGGGGGGCGCTGGGCTCCTATGAACAGTAC. It codes for CASSQVLGGALGSYEQY. The complete CDR3 reads CASSQVLGGALGSYEQYF.

Notes on this clone: Each gene name is a mouse one. The read terminates 1 residue before the CDR3 end, so the remaining end is supplied by the germline J gene. The rearrangement joins TRBV3 to TRBJ1-5; D gene uncertain. V lost 5 bases and J lost 8, with 7 bases in between. This CDR3 contains 11 residues. Looked up from germline, CDR1 is SNHLY and CDR2 is FYNGKV (reference sequence). CDR3 protein: CASSRGEAPLF. The covered CDR3 bases are TGTGCCAGCAGCCGGGGAGAGGCTCCGCTT.

Comment on this clone: All gene names here are mouse names. The CDR3 here is CASSLGGNSGNTLYF. The DNA read from the CDR3 is TGTGCCAGCAGCTTAGGCGGAAATTCTGGAAATACGCTCTAT. V usage is TRBV3 and J usage is TRBJ1-3; D remains unclear. The DNA ends 1 residue before the CDR3 does, and the rest of the CDR3 is filled in from the germline J gene. The CDR3 runs 15 residues. V lost 1 base, J lost 0 bases, and 7 bases lay in between. Germline V lookup: CDR1 SNHLY, CDR2 FYNGKV (reference sequence).

Concerning this clone: The germline and genes are mouse ones. The read ends 1 residue shy of where the CDR3 ends; the end is completed using the germline J gene. The genes are TRBV12-1 and TRBJ2-7, with 11 nucleotides matching TRBD2. Germline assignment: CDR1 SGHSN and CDR2 HYEKVE. With 0 bases clipped from V and 6 bases from J, the junction kept 6 bases outside the gene matches. The CDR3 contains 15 residues. CDR3 DNA (partial): TGTGCCAGCTCTCTCGGTCACTGGGGGGGCTTTGAACAGTAC. It encodes CASSLGHWGGFEQY. The whole CDR3 is CASSLGHWGGFEQYF.

This clone rates as medium-sized. Genes and germline are mouse. From the germline J gene comes the end of the CDR3, since the read stops 1 residue before it. The V call is TRBV29, the J call TRBJ1-1; D is perhaps TRBD1 (5 bases). Germline V gene lookup returns CDR1 MSHET and CDR2 SYDVDS. Trimming took 8 bases from V and 1 from J, leaving 5 bases between them. The CDR3 has 11 amino acids. CDR3 bases read: TGTGCTAGCGGGGGGAACACAGAAGTCTTC. Its translation: CASGGNTEVF. The whole CDR3 sequence reads CASGGNTEVFF.

Relative to its sample, this clone is medium-sized. Genes here carry mouse names. The read finishes 1 residue shy of the CDR3 end, and the germline J gene is used to complete it. The chain joins TRBV15 to TRBJ2-7; 13 positions agree with TRBD2. The CDR3 length is 15 residues. Germline V gives CDR1 SGHND, CDR2 FRSKSL. The ends lost 1 base at V and 4 bases at J; junction bases unmatched: 1. The covered CDR3 bases are TGTGCCAGCAGTTTAGGGACTGGGGGGGCGTATGAACAGTAC. Translated, it gives CASSLGTGGAYEQY. The CDR3 in its entirety is CASSLGTGGAYEQYF.

In regard to this clone: Mouse gene names apply. The DNA ends 1 residue before the CDR3 does, and the rest of the CDR3 is filled in from the germline J gene. The chain uses TRBV1 and TRBJ2-1, with TRBD1 matching over 10 bases. The germline V gene has CDR1 NSQYPW and CDR2 LRSPGD (reference sequence). This CDR3 has 15 residues. V shed 3 bases and J 5 bases; nucleotides not matched to a gene: 4. This CDR3 reads CTCSARDRGDAEQFF. Incomplete CDR3 DNA: TGCACCTGCAGTGCGCGGGACAGGGGTGATGCTGAGCAGTTC.

Notes on this clone: Gene names are the mouse ones. The CDR3 is cut off 1 residue early in the read; its end comes from the germline J gene. V gene TRBV1 combines with J gene TRBJ1-4, with 7 nucleotides matching TRBD1. This CDR3 region has 14 residues. V dropped 4 bases and J dropped 6; count of bases not matched to a gene: 5. Germline CDR1 reads NSQYPW; CDR2 reads LRSPGD (reference sequence). The CDR3 DNA, read in part, is TGCACCTGCAGTGAAAGGGGGCGCGACGAAAGATTATTT. Its protein product is CTCSERGRDERLF. The full-length CDR3 reads as CTCSERGRDERLFF.

This clone appeared a few times. Mouse gene names and germline throughout. The CDR3 goes on 1 residue after the read ends, and that part is filled in from the germline J gene. V gene TRBV12-1 combines with J gene TRBJ2-7, with 9 bases that match TRBD2. J gave up 4 bases and V 4 bases, and 7 bases lay outside the gene matches. This CDR3 contains 14 residues. CDR1 is SGHSN, CDR2 HYEKVE, per germline. CDR3 DNA, as far as it was read: TGTGCCAGCTCCCCGGGACTGGGTTTTTATGAACAGTAC. It yields the protein CASSPGLGFYEQY. The full CDR3 reads CASSPGLGFYEQYF.

This clone came up a few times. Genes here carry mouse names. The read terminates 1 residue ahead of where the CDR3 ends, so the germline J gene completes it. The chain joins TRBV20 to TRBJ1-5, with D possibly matching TRBD1 (6 bases). V was trimmed by 3 bases and J by 6 bases, leaving 12 bases between them. The CDR3 runs to 13 residues. Germline assignment: CDR1 GFQATS and CDR2 STVNSAI. CDR3 region: CGARGQRGQAPLF. The sequenced part of the CDR3 DNA is TGTGGTGCTAGAGGACAGAGGGGCCAGGCTCCGCTT. The variable domain in full, completed from reference TRBV20 and TRBJ1-5, reads GALVYQYPRRTICKSGTSMRMECQAVGFQATSVAWYRQSPQKTFELIALSTVNSAIKYEQNFTQEKFPISHPNLSFSSMTVLNAYLEDRGLYLCGARGQRGQAPLFGEGTRLSVL.

Concerning this clone: Gene labels here are mouse ones. The read ends 1 residue early relative to the CDR3; the germline J gene fills the gap. The rearrangement links TRBV16 to TRBJ1-1; TRBD1 is a possible D gene (6 bases). Trimming cost V 5 bases and J 0 bases, with 10 bases left between them. The CDR3 is 14 residues long. Germline V gene lookup returns CDR1 SGHSA and CDR2 FRNQAP. The sequenced CDR3 bases are TGTGCAAGCAGCCGGGACACTTCAAACACAGAAGTCTTC. This sequence encodes CASSRDTSNTEVF. The entire CDR3 reads CASSRDTSNTEVFF.